This passage covers 18 T cell receptor beta chains from one sample sequenced in a study of cytomegalovirus exposure and HLA in healthy donors (dated by TCRdb to 2015 to 2018). Libraries were constructed by the immunoSEQ multiplex PCR assay. For the multiplex PCR, a mixture combining 60 forward primers for TCR Vbeta segments and 13 reverse primers for TCR Jbeta segments was used. TCRdb carries this immuneACCESS record with in-frame sequences only. Its versions omit some clonotypes, under half of them owing to an unresolved V gene in the studies checked, with the rest unexplained. The sample profile shows roughly 130,000 clones; around three quarters of them were found once. The ten most abundant clones make up roughly 2.5% of the sample. The source material was PBMCs. These receptors came from a man aged 30 to 39 in good health and CMV-seronegative.

In its sample, this clone was seen once. The chain recombines TRBV7-9 with TRBJ1-4, with D perhaps matching TRBD1 (5 bases). Between the trimmed V and J ends, which lost 4 bases and 7 bases, there was a span of 16 bases. The CDR3 is 15 amino acids. In germline, CDR1 is SEHNR, CDR2 FQNEAQ (reference sequence). CDR3 loop: CASSSLSGGAEKLFF. The CDR3 nucleotides read TGTGCCAGCAGCTCCCTCTCGGGGGGTGCTGAAAAACTGTTTTTT.

The CDR3 here is CASSAQIRTGGGEKLFF. CDR3 bases: TGTGCCAGCAGCGCCCAGATTCGGACAGGGGGCGGCGAAAAACTGTTTTTT. The gene calls are TRBV7-6 and TRBJ1-4; 11 positions match TRBD1. Germline lookup yields CDR1 SGHVS and CDR2 FNYEAQ. The CDR3 sequence is 17 residues long. Trimming cost V 5 bases and J 8 bases; bases outside gene matches: 13.

The V gene is TRBV7-9, the J gene TRBJ2-5, with D unclear. Germline CDR1 reads SEHNR; CDR2 reads FQNEAQ (reference sequence). V was shortened by 1 base and J by 5 bases, with 14 bases between the two germline ends. The CDR3 totals 15 residues. The CDR3, as DNA: TGTGCCAGCAGCTTAGGCCTAGTCTCTGGGGAGACCCAGTACTTC. Protein sequence: CASSLGLVSGETQYF.

J is TRBJ1-2 and V is TRBV12-5; D gene ambiguous. With 4 bases removed from V and 7 bases from J, the gap between germline ends came to 16 bases. Germline CDR1 and CDR2: LGHNT and FRNRAP. The CDR3 has 14 residues. The CDR3 spells CASGSTDARGGYTF. For the CDR3, the DNA is TGTGCTAGTGGTTCAACCGACGCGCGGGGTGGCTACACCTTC.

The chain recombines TRBV15 with TRBJ1-3; D is ambiguous. Trimming took off 5 bases at V and 0 bases at J, with 26 bases between the two ends. Germline values: CDR1 LNHNV, CDR2 YYDKDF (reference sequence). The CDR3 extends over 20 amino acids. CDR3 sequence reads: CATSGQSRPEDRISGNTIYF. CDR3 sequence (DNA): TGTGCCACCAGCGGCCAATCACGGCCGGAGGACCGAATCTCTGGAAACACCATATATTTT.

This chain joins TRBV2 and TRBJ2-1, with 12 bases identical to TRBD2. Germline-derived CDR1 and CDR2 are SNHLY and FYNNEI. The CDR3 extends over 18 amino acids. Trimming took 6 bases from V and 0 from J; bases not matched to a gene: 9. The CDR3 protein is CASRPGTSGPGSYNEQFF. The CDR3 DNA follows: TGTGCCAGCAGACCCGGGACTAGCGGGCCCGGCTCCTACAATGAGCAGTTCTTC.

V is TRBV11-2 and J is TRBJ2-7; 10 nucleotides line up with TRBD1. Trimming cost V 5 bases and J 5 bases; bases outside gene matches: 12. CDR1 and CDR2 from the germline V gene are SGHAT and FQNNGV. The length of the CDR3 is 16 residues. The CDR3 loop reads CASSEVPGQGNHEQYF. As DNA, the CDR3 is TGTGCCAGCAGCGAGGTTCCGGGACAGGGGAACCACGAGCAGTACTTC.

The chain uses TRBV5-1 and TRBJ2-7; TRBD2 matches at 7 bases. Germline V lookup: CDR1 SGHRS, CDR2 YFSETQ. Losses at the gene ends were 0 bases for V and 6 bases for J; bases not matched to a gene: 12. The CDR3 has 16 residues. In DNA form, the CDR3 reads TGCGCCAGCAGCTTGGCCTTTGGAATACTAGCGTGCGAGCAGTACTTC. It specifies CASSLAFGILACEQYF.

V gene TRBV28 combines with J gene TRBJ1-5; no reliable D call. CDR3 length: 13 residues. Germline CDR1 reads MDHEN; CDR2 reads SYDVKM. V was cut by 6 bases and J by 5 bases, with 11 bases left in between. For the CDR3, the DNA is TGTGCCAGCAGGCGTCACGGGGATCAGCCCCAGCATTTT. It codes for CASRRHGDQPQHF. The full variable domain, its missing parts supplied by reference TRBV28 and TRBJ1-5, is DVKVTQSSRYLVKRTGEKVFLECVQDMDHENMFWYRQDPGLGLRLIYFSYDVKMKEKGDIPEGYSVSREKKERFSLILESASTNQTSMYLCASRRHGDQPQHFGDGTRLSIL.

This sequence joins TRBV5-5 and TRBJ2-1; D may be TRBD2 (5 bases). CDR1 and CDR2 (germline): SGHKS, YYEKEE (reference sequence). The germline V and J ends were trimmed by 0 bases and 0 bases, with 7 bases remaining between them. The CDR3 is 15 residues long. CDR3 nucleotide sequence: TGTGCCAGCAGCTTGGCTCGGGGCTCCTACAATGAGCAGTTCTTC. Translating gives CASSLARGSYNEQFF.

The genes are TRBV27 and TRBJ1-2; no clear D. The V end lost 8 bases, the J end lost 2 bases, and 12 bases lay between the germline ends. CDR1 and CDR2 from the germline V gene are MNHEY and SMNVEV (reference sequence). The CDR3 loop spans 13 amino acids. The CDR3 sequence: CASRHTENYGYTF. As DNA, the CDR3 is TGTGCCAGCCGACACACAGAAAACTATGGCTACACCTTC.

V is TRBV5-6 and J is TRBJ1-1; the D gene is possibly TRBD1 (6 bases). The CDR3 length is 15 residues. The germline V gene encodes CDR1 SGHDT and CDR2 YYEEEE. V dropped 3 bases and J dropped 1 base, with 13 bases sitting between them. The CDR3: CASSWAGTPNTEAFF. CDR3 nucleotide sequence: TGTGCCAGCAGCTGGGCCGGGACACCGAACACTGAAGCTTTCTTT. The whole variable domain, filled in from reference TRBV5-6 and TRBJ1-1, reads DAGVTQSPTHLIKTRGQQVTLRCSPKSGHDTVSWYQQALGQGPQFIFQYYEEEERQRGNFPDRFSGHQFPNYSSELNVNALLLGDSALYLCASSWAGTPNTEAFFGQGTRLTVV.

This sequence joins TRBV5-4 and TRBJ1-1, with 8 nucleotides matching TRBD1. The CDR3 consists of 20 residues. Germline trimming cut 6 bases from V and 4 bases from J; bases unmatched to any gene: 26. CDR1 and CDR2 (germline): SGHNT, YYREEE (reference sequence). This CDR3 reads CASISGQGAPSELVGTEAFF. In DNA form, the CDR3 reads TGTGCCAGCATCAGCGGACAGGGCGCTCCCTCCGAATTAGTCGGCACTGAAGCTTTCTTT.

The V and J genes are TRBV29-1 and TRBJ2-1; 8 bases align to TRBD2. Trimming cost V 1 base and J 1 base; bases outside gene matches: 6. The CDR3 runs 16 residues. Germline V lookup: CDR1 SQVTM, CDR2 ANQGSEA. CDR3 residues: CSVEGERERSYNEQFF. CDR3 nucleotides: TGCAGCGTTGAAGGGGAGCGGGAGCGATCCTACAATGAGCAGTTCTTC.

Comments on this clone: The junction shows a germline mismatch at one end, possibly a read error. The J gene is TRBJ1-2, the V gene TRBV5-8, with a tentative D call TRBD1 (6 bases). From germline, CDR1 is SGHTS and CDR2 YDEGEE. This CDR3 spans 13 amino acids. The CDR3 reads CASSLQGSYGYPF. The CDR3 nucleotides are TGTGCCAGCAGCTTGCAGGGGTCCTATGGCTACCCCTTC.

The chain has TRBV28 and TRBJ2-7, with D possibly TRBD2 on 6 matching bases. CDR1 is MDHEN, CDR2 SYDVKM, per germline. The germline V and J ends were trimmed by 3 bases and 0 bases, with 24 bases remaining between them. The CDR3 runs to 19 residues. This CDR3 is CASSFPRTFGTQSSYEQYF. The CDR3, as DNA: TGTGCCAGCAGTTTCCCCCGAACTTTCGGGACTCAGAGCTCCTACGAGCAGTACTTC.

The rearrangement links TRBV2 to TRBJ2-2; 7 positions agree with TRBD2. Trimming removed 4 bases from V and 6 bases from J; junction bases left unmatched: 8. Germline CDR1 and CDR2: SNHLY and FYNNEI. The CDR3 contains 15 residues. The CDR3 spells CASSGWGGESGELFF. The CDR3 DNA sequence: TGTGCCAGCAGTGGATGGGGGGGGGAGTCCGGGGAGCTGTTTTTT. Together with reference TRBV2 and TRBJ2-2, the CDR3 gives the full variable domain: EPEVTQTPSHQVTQMGQEVILRCVPISNHLYFYWYRQILGQKVEFLVSFYNNEISEKSEIFDDQFSVERPDGSNFTLKIRSTKLEDSAMYFCASSGWGGESGELFFGEGSRLTVL.

CDR3 in amino acids: CSVGAERHTF. The CDR3 bases are TGCAGCGTGGGTGCAGAACGACATACCTTC. The chain carries TRBV29-1 and TRBJ1-2; D unclear. CDR1 is SQVTM, CDR2 ANQGSEA, per germline. V lost 6 bases and J lost 14, with 16 bases in between. This CDR3 has 10 amino acids.